Below, 19 T cell receptor beta chains from the same sample are listed, as sequenced in a study of shared clonotypes between healthy human individuals. Generated by immunoSEQ multiplex PCR, the TCRdb table keeps only in-frame clones and is missing some. The sample has around 1.4 million clones, 98% seen once. What was sequenced was naive CD4+ T cells sorted from blood. The subset denotes: CD45RA+ positively selected. The receptors derive from a man aged 25 to 40 in good health.

CDR3 loop: CASPQGSGQFF. CDR3 in DNA: TGTGCCAGCCCGCAGGGCTCCGGGCAGTTCTTC. The rearrangement joins TRBV7-9 to TRBJ2-1; tentatively, D is TRBD1 (5 bases). The V gene lost 8 bases and the J gene lost 12 bases, with 14 bases spanning the gap. This CDR3 has 11 residues. The germline gives CDR1 SEHNR, CDR2 FQNEAQ (reference sequence).

To note about this clone: Within the sample, other DNA sequences also encode this same CDR3. The chain recombines TRBV6-1 with TRBJ2-7, with 11 bases fitting TRBD2. The J segment lost 4 bases and the V segment lost 6 bases, leaving 2 bases of the junction unmatched. The germline CDR1 and CDR2 sequences are MNHNS and SASEGT. This CDR3 has 13 amino acids. As DNA, the CDR3 is TGTGCCAGCAGGACTAGCGGGAATTACGAGCAGTACTTC. The encoded protein is CASRTSGNYEQYF.

V gene TRBV7-6 combines with J gene TRBJ2-7; the match to TRBD2 covers 7 bases. Germline trimming cut 3 bases from V and 6 bases from J; bases unmatched to any gene: 11. Germline CDR1 SGHVS, CDR2 FNYEAQ. This CDR3 is 15 amino acids long. This CDR3 reads CASSLGGSPSTEQYF. CDR3 coding DNA: TGTGCCAGCAGCTTGGGGGGGTCGCCGTCCACCGAGCAGTACTTC.

The rearrangement links TRBV29-1 to TRBJ2-5; D perhaps matches TRBD1 (6 bases). The V end lost 7 bases, the J end lost 2 bases, and 14 bases lay between the germline ends. Per the germline V gene, CDR1 is SQVTM and CDR2 is ANQGSEA. The length of the CDR3 is 13 residues. DNA for the CDR3: TGCAGCGCCGCACCTGGGACACAAGAGACCCAGTACTTC. Its protein product is CSAAPGTQETQYF.

The chain joins TRBV9 to TRBJ2-7; a weak D match, TRBD1 (7 bases). The V and J ends lost 1 base and 3 bases respectively, with 11 bases between them. CDR3 size: 14 residues. Germline CDR1 and CDR2: SGDLS and YYNGEE. The CDR3 region is CASSVQGGNYEQYF. CDR3 nucleotide sequence: TGTGCCAGCAGCGTACAGGGGGGCAACTACGAGCAGTACTTC.

This sequence joins TRBV5-1 and TRBJ2-1, with TRBD1 identical over 11 bases. Germline values: CDR1 SGHRS, CDR2 YFSETQ. This CDR3 contains 15 residues. The J segment lost 7 bases and the V segment lost 4 bases, leaving 7 bases of the junction unmatched. The CDR3 nucleotides read TGCGCCAGCAGCCGGCCGGGACAGGGGGTAAATGAGCAGTTCTTC. Translating it yields CASSRPGQGVNEQFF.

The CDR3 loop reads CASSTSGKPEQFF. DNA for the CDR3: TGTGCCAGCAGCACCTCAGGGAAACCTGAGCAGTTCTTC. The chain uses TRBV9 and TRBJ2-1, with D perhaps TRBD1 (5 bases). This CDR3 is 13 amino acids long. The V gene's germline CDR1 is SGDLS and CDR2 YYNGEE. V was trimmed by 4 bases and J by 9 bases, leaving 14 bases between them.

The gene calls are TRBV6-6 and TRBJ2-1; D might be TRBD2 (6 bases). The ends were cut back, 7 bases at V and 0 bases at J, with 13 bases in the middle. This CDR3 has 15 residues. Germline CDR1 reads MNHNY; CDR2 reads SVGAGI (reference sequence). The CDR3 is CASTKTSLSYNEQFF. CDR3 bases: TGTGCCAGCACCAAGACTAGTCTCTCCTACAATGAGCAGTTCTTC.

The chain uses TRBV6-1 and TRBJ2-3, with D hard to call. CDR1 and CDR2 from the germline V gene are MNHNS and SASEGT. The CDR3 runs 15 residues. V lost 3 bases and J lost 0, with 10 bases in between. The chain's CDR3 is CASSEVDTSTDTQYF. The DNA of the CDR3 is TGTGCCAGCAGTGAGGTAGATACTAGCACAGATACGCAGTATTTT.

The V call is TRBV5-1, the J call TRBJ2-3; D gene unclear. The CDR3 runs to 15 residues. CDR1 and CDR2 (germline): SGHRS, YFSETQ. The V gene lost 7 bases and the J gene lost 2 bases, with 17 bases spanning the gap. The CDR3: CASWGGYLVTDTQYF. The CDR3 DNA sequence: TGCGCCAGCTGGGGTGGTTATTTGGTCACAGATACGCAGTATTTT.

The chain recombines TRBV9 with TRBJ2-1; D remains unclear. Trimming left V 0 bases short and J 7 bases short, with 11 bases between. CDR1 is SGDLS, CDR2 YYNGEE, per germline. The length of the CDR3 is 14 residues. In DNA form, the CDR3 reads TGTGCCAGCAGCGTAGGGGTTATCGGAAATGAGCAGTTCTTC. It yields the protein CASSVGVIGNEQFF.

The rearrangement joins TRBV18 to TRBJ2-2, with TRBD2 identical over 10 bases. CDR3 length equals 17 residues. V lost 2 bases to trimming and J lost 5 bases; unmatched junction nucleotides: 8. Looked up from germline, CDR1 is KGHSH and CDR2 is LQKENI. The CDR3 region is CASSPSLGLAETGELFF. DNA for the CDR3: TGTGCCAGCTCACCATCGCTCGGACTAGCGGAAACCGGGGAGCTGTTTTTT.

The chain has TRBV2 and TRBJ1-5; the match to TRBD1 covers 7 bases. V shed 8 bases and J 6 bases; nucleotides not matched to a gene: 10. Germline values: CDR1 SNHLY, CDR2 FYNNEI. The CDR3 runs to 14 residues. The CDR3 coding sequence is TGTGCCAGCGCTCAAGACAGGGCCACTCAGCCCCAGCATTTT. As protein: CASAQDRATQPQHF.

This clone has a single count. Here the CDR3 DNA reads TGCGCCAGCAGTGAGTCCCTTCTCAATCAGCCCCAGCATTTT. Protein product: CASSESLLNQPQHF. This chain uses TRBV10-2 with TRBJ1-5; D uncertain. This CDR3 comprises 14 residues. Trimming cost V 0 bases and J 3 bases, with 6 bases left between them. Per the germline V gene, CDR1 is WSHSY and CDR2 is SAAADI.

Comment on this clone: Other nucleotide sequences from this sample produce the same CDR3. The chain combines TRBV5-1 with TRBJ1-4; D gene ambiguous. V was shortened by 1 base and J by 0 bases, with 4 bases between the two germline ends. Germline CDR1 reads SGHRS; CDR2 reads YFSETQ. This CDR3 is 14 amino acids long. The CDR3 DNA reads TGCGCCAGCAGCTTGACTGCAACTAATGAAAAACTGTTTTTT. It is translated as CASSLTATNEKLFF.

A remark on this clone: Other DNA sequences in the sample encode the same CDR3. The chain is built from TRBV5-1 and TRBJ2-5; D is ambiguous. Between the trimmed V and J ends, which lost 0 bases and 3 bases, there was a span of 3 bases. Per germline, CDR1 SGHRS and CDR2 YFSETQ. This CDR3 region has 12 residues. The CDR3 loop is CASSLAKETQYF. The CDR3 nucleotides are TGCGCCAGCAGCTTGGCAAAAGAGACCCAGTACTTC. The whole variable domain, remainder taken from reference TRBV5-1 and TRBJ2-5, is KAGVTQTPRYLIKTRGQQVTLSCSPISGHRSVSWYQQTPGQGLQFLFEYFSETQRNKGNFPGRFSGRQFSNSRSEMNVSTLELGDSALYLCASSLAKETQYFGPGTRLLVL.

The chain joins TRBV2 to TRBJ2-5; TRBD2 agrees at 8 bases. Germline V gene sequence: CDR1 SNHLY, CDR2 FYNNEI. The junction had 5 bases not matched to a gene; V was cut back by 9 bases and J by 5 bases. The CDR3 runs to 12 residues. CDR3 sequence: CASGLAAETQYF. The CDR3 coding sequence is TGTGCCAGTGGACTAGCTGCGGAGACCCAGTACTTC.

V and J are TRBV10-1 and TRBJ1-1, with D unresolved. The CDR3 length is 16 residues. The germline V and J ends were trimmed by 0 bases and 0 bases, with 11 bases remaining between them. Germline V gives CDR1 WNHNN, CDR2 SYGVQD (reference sequence). CDR3 DNA sequence: TGCGCCAGCAGTGAGTCGATGGGAGCGATGAACACTGAAGCTTTCTTT. Its protein is CASSESMGAMNTEAFF.

The rearrangement joins TRBV5-1 to TRBJ2-3, with 12 bases that match TRBD2. V shed 4 bases, J shed 0 bases, and the junction held 9 bases outside the gene matches. The CDR3 extends over 18 amino acids. The germline CDR1 and CDR2 sequences are SGHRS and YFSETQ. DNA of the CDR3: TGCGCCAGCAGCCCGCTAGCGGGAGGGCCCCTAAGCACAGATACGCAGTATTTT. Residues: CASSPLAGGPLSTDTQYF.